The source of this TCR beta chain is a study of response to subunit inactivated influenza vaccine. TCRdb reanalysed the RT-PCR reads using MiXCR and keeps one entry per CDR3 protein. This table has 500,000 to 600,000 distinct CDR3 sequences, about 15% appearing once. Overall study results and limits: Seasonal influenza vaccination, on each occasion, was suggested by the authors to recruit few new T cells.

CDR3 length equals 16 residues. Trimming removed 5 bases from V and 2 bases from J; junction bases left unmatched: 10. Germline CDR1 is SGHTA and CDR2 is FQGNSA. Note on this clonotype: Its antigen remains unknown.

Sequencing used CD4+ T cells sorted from PBMCs, obtained less than 30 months after vaccination. The genes are TRBV7-2 and TRBJ2-7, with 9 positions matching TRBD1. The receptor's source is a man between 50 and 75 years old who received an inactivated influenza vaccine. CDR3 coding DNA: TGTGCCAGCAGCCCGATGCCGGGACAGGGACCCTACGAGCAGTACTTC. The encoded protein is CASSPMPGQGPYEQYF.